The rows below give T cell receptor beta chains drawn from one sample of a study of vaccination effects on CD4 cells after COVID-19. Libraries were prepared by immunoSEQ multiplex PCR; TCRdb keeps only in-frame clonotypes and omits some of them. The table has over 50,000 clones, roughly four fifths seen once. These receptors have no identified antigens. The sequencing used CD4+ T cells from PBMCs cultured with HCoV-229E spike peptides, collected before COVID-19 vaccination. The origin of the receptors is a human donor who received a COVID-19 vaccine. Both conserved end residues are part of each CDR3.

TRBJ2-3	TRBV7-8	CASSLTLGSDTQYF
TRBJ1-3	TRBV18	CASSGLQGTAGNTIYF
TRBJ1-2	TRBV18	CASSPGWSYGYTF
TRBJ1-1	TRBV6-6	CASSYSRSGAFF
TRBJ2-5	TRBV7-2	CASRQTSGGGETQYF
TRBJ2-2	TRBV10-3	CAISDWGRGNTGELFF
TRBJ2-3	TRBV5-1	CASSLGTGGTDTQYF
TRBJ1-1	TRBV5-4	CASSLRGGPTEAFF
TRBJ1-1	TRBV7-3	CASSLGKLNTEAFF
TRBJ2-3	TRBV28	CATRGNGDTQYF
TRBJ2-5	TRBV3-1/TRBV3-2	CASSQDPSTKTQYF
TRBJ2-2	TRBV6-6	CASSRLQGELFF
TRBJ1-1	TRBV19	CASKSQGLNTEAFF
TRBJ1-3	TRBV19	CASSQGAGGNTIYF
TRBJ1-4	TRBV18	CASSSRGGIDEKLFF
TRBJ1-1	TRBV5-8	CASPNIPGDPPRPEAFF
TRBJ1-4	TRBV5-1	CASSLGVTNEKLFF
TRBJ1-6	TRBV6-5	CASSSKPFVTTSPLHF
TRBJ1-2	TRBV9	CASSVDRGPYGYTF
TRBJ1-1	TRBV10-1	CASSDGGTGIANTEAFF
TRBJ1-2	TRBV19	CASSNPLGDRVYGYTF
TRBJ1-1	TRBV5-6	CASRSGPILLNTEAFF
TRBJ1-3	TRBV6-5	CASSYSIPGAGNTIYF
TRBJ1-4	TRBV12-3/TRBV12-4	CASSRGTGKLFF
TRBJ1-3	TRBV2	CASSAGQGYGNTIYF
TRBJ1-4	TRBV19	CASSIVAGQAGEKLFF
TRBJ2-5	TRBV29-1	CSVEGLDTQETQYF
TRBJ2-2	TRBV7-2	CASSPGRASNTGELFF
TRBJ2-2	TRBV6-2/TRBV6-3	CASSYPTGYEAGELFF
TRBJ2-3	TRBV3-1/TRBV3-2	CASSQTRTQYF
TRBJ1-1	TRBV7-3	CASSLTGGGTEAFF
TRBJ1-1	TRBV12-3/TRBV12-4	CASSLGEDTEAFF
TRBJ2-3	TRBV7-3	CASNRGGPGDTQYF
TRBJ2-1	TRBV20-1	CSATIGSEQFF
TRBJ2-2	TRBV2	CASSGQPNTGELFF
TRBJ1-6	TRBV6-5	CASSITPGINSPLHF
TRBJ1-2	TRBV7-2	CASSFPGTGGGYTF
TRBJ2-5	TRBV6-5	CASSLGDDRETQYF
TRBJ2-2	TRBV3-1/TRBV3-2	CASSQARTSTDTGELFF
TRBJ2-5	TRBV6-6	CASSYPGQQETQYF
TRBJ1-6	TRBV6-2/TRBV6-3	CASSSHIGINSPLHF
TRBJ1-2	TRBV7-2	CASSLSWGALNYGYTF
TRBJ1-2	TRBV7-2	CASSLAAANYGYTF
TRBJ1-6	TRBV6-4	CASSASTGGNSPLHF
TRBJ2-1	TRBV7-2	CASSLASGGAYNEQFF
TRBJ2-3	TRBV5-1	CASSLDPTDTQYF
TRBJ2-3	TRBV12-5	CASGFRRGLYPSTDTQYF
TRBJ1-5	TRBV19	CASRRHGDSNQPQHF
TRBJ2-1	TRBV10-1	CASSATGPSYNEQFF
TRBJ1-5	TRBV6-2/TRBV6-3	CASSRGTGTTQPQHF
TRBJ2-1	TRBV18	CASSGQGAYNEQFF
TRBJ2-4	TRBV30	CAWSGRNKNIQYF
TRBJ1-5	TRBV6-1	CASSEIQGNQPQHF
TRBJ1-5	TRBV7-2	CASSFQGLNQPQHF